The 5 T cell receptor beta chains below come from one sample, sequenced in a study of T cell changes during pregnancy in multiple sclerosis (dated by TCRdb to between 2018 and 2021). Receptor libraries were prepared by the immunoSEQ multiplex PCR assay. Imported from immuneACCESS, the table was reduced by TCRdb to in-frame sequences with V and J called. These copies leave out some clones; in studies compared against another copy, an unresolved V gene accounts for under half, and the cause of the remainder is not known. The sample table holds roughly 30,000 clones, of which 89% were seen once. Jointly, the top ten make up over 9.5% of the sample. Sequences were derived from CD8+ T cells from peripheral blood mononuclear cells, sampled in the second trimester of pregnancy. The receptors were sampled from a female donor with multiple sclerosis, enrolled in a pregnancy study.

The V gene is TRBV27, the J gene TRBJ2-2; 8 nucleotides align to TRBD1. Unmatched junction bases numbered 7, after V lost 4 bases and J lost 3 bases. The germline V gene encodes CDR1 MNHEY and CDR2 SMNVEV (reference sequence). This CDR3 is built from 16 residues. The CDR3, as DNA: TGTGCCAGCAGTTCGACAGGGGTCAAATACACCGGGGAGCTGTTTTTT. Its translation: CASSSTGVKYTGELFF.

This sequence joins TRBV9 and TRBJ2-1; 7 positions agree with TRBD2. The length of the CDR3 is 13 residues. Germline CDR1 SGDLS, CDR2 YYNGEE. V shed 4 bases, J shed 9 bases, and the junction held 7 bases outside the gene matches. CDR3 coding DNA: TGTGCCAGCAGCTTCCCGGGGGGAGGTGAGCAGTTCTTC. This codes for CASSFPGGGEQFF.

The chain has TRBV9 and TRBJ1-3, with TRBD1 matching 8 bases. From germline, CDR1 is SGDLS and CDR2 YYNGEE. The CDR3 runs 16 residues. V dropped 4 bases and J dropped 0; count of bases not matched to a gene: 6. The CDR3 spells CASSSGTGSSGNTIYF. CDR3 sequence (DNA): TGTGCCAGCAGCTCCGGGACAGGTAGCTCTGGAAACACCATATATTTT.

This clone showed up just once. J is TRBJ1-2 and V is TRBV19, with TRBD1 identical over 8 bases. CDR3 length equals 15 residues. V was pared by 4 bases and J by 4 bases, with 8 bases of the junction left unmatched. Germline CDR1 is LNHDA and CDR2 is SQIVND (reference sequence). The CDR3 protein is CASSNPGQVGYGYTF. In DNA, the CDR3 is TGTGCCAGTAGTAACCCGGGACAGGTGGGCTATGGCTACACCTTC.

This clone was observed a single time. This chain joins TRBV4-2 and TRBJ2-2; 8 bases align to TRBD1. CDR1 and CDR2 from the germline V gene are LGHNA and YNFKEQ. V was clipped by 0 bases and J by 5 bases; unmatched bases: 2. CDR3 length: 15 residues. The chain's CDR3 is CASSQEDRVTGELFF. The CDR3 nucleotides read TGTGCCAGCAGCCAAGAGGACAGGGTTACCGGGGAGCTGTTTTTT.